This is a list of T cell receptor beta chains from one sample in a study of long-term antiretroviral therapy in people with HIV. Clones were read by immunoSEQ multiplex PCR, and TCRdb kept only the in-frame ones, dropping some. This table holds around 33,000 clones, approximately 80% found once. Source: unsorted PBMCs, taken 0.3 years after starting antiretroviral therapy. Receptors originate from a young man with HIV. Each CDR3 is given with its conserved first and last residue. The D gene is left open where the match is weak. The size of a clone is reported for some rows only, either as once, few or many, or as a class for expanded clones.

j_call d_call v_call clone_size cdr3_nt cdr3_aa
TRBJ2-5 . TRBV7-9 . TGTGCCAGCGGGGATTGGGCGTCAGAGACCCAGTACTTC CASGDWASETQYF
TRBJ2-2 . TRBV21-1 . TGTGCCAGCAGCAAAGTGCGGGAGGGATCCGGGGAGCTGTTTTTT CASSKVREGSGELFF
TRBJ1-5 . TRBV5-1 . TGCGCCAGCAGCCCTGGGCTGACCAATCAGCCCCAGCATTTT CASSPGLTNQPQHF
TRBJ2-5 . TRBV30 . TGTGCCTGGAGTGTACAGCGATTAAGGGAGACCCAGTACTTC CAWSVQRLRETQYF
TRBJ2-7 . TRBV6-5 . TGTGCCAGCAGTTACAGGGAAGATACCTACGAGCAGTACTTC CASSYREDTYEQYF
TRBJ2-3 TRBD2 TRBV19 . TGTGCCAGTAGTATAGATCAGGGCGCGGGGGGTTATATAGATACGCAGTATTTT CASSIDQGAGGYIDTQYF
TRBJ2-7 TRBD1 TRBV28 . TGTGCCAGCAGTTCCTCGGGACAGGGGTTTAACTACGAGCAGTACTTC CASSSSGQGFNYEQYF
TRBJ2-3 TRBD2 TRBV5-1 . TGCGCCAGCAGCTTGGAGGCTAGCGGGAGTTATCTTACGCAGTATTTT CASSLEASGSYLTQYF
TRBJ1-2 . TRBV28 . TGTGCCAGCAGCGCGACACCTTTAGGGGGCTACACCTTC CASSATPLGGYTF
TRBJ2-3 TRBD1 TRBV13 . TGTGCCAGCAGCCAACCACAGGGGGGTGGCACAGATACGCAGTATTTT CASSQPQGGGTDTQYF
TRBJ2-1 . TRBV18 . TGTGCCAGCTCATCAAACACCGGGCCCGGCGCCTACAATGAGCAGTTCTTC CASSSNTGPGAYNEQFF
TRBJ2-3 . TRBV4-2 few TGTGCCAGCAGCCAACTAGCAGACCACACAGATACGCAGTATTTT CASSQLADHTDTQYF
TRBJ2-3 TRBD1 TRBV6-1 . TGTGCCAGCAGTGCCAAAACCGGGACAGGGGGCACAGATACGCAGTATTTT CASSAKTGTGGTDTQYF
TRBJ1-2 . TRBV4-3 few TGCGCCAGCAGCCAAGGAGTATGGCAGGGCGGCTATGGCTACACCTTC CASSQGVWQGGYGYTF
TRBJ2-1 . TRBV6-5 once TGTGCCAGCAGTTCGGGACTCCTGGGGCCTAATAATGAGCAGTTCTTC CASSSGLLGPNNEQFF
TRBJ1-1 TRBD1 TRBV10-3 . TGTGCCACCAGGGACAGGACCGACACTGAAGCTTTCTTT CATRDRTDTEAFF
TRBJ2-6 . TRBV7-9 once TGTGCCAGCAGCGAAATTCAGGGCCCTGGGGCCAACGTCCTGACTTTC CASSEIQGPGANVLTF
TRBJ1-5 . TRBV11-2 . TGTGCCAGCAGCTCCGTTCGGGACCAAAAGCCCCAGCATTTT CASSSVRDQKPQHF
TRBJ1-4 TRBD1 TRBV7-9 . TGTGCCAGCAGCTTCCGACAGGGGAGGGATGAAAAACTGTTTTTT CASSFRQGRDEKLFF
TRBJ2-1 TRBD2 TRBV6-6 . TGTGCCAGCAGTTACGAGGGGACTAGCGGGAATGAGCAGTTCTTC CASSYEGTSGNEQFF
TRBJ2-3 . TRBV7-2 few TGTGCCAGCAGCTTAGGTTTACCCCCAGATACGCAGTATTTT CASSLGLPPDTQYF
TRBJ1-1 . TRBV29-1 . TGCAGCGTTGAGGGGACTGAAGCTTTCTTT CSVEGTEAFF
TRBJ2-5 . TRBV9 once TGTGCCAGCAGCGTATCCAGGGGTCAAGAGACCCAGTACTTC CASSVSRGQETQYF
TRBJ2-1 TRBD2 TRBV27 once TGTGCCAGCAGTTACGGGACTAGCGGAGACAATGAGCAGTTCTTC CASSYGTSGDNEQFF
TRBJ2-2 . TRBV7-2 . TGTGCCAGCAACTCGGGGTTTTTTACCGGGGAGCTGTTTTTT CASNSGFFTGELFF
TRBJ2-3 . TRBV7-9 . TGTGCCAGCACCTTCGAAGATACGCAGTATTTT CASTFEDTQYF
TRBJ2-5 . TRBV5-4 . TGTGCCAGCAGCTTGATAGGGAAGAATGCGGAGACCCAGTACTTC CASSLIGKNAETQYF
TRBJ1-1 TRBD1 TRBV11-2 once TGTGCCAGCAGCCCTCCTCCGGGACAGGGGGTGGCTGAAGCTTTCTTT CASSPPPGQGVAEAFF
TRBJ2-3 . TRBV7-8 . TGTGCCAGCACCAGACAGAGCCTTAACACAGATACGCAGTATTTT CASTRQSLNTDTQYF
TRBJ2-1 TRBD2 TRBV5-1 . TGCGCCAGCAGCTTGGCCGGTTTGCGGGAGCTCTCCAATGAGCAGTTCTTC CASSLAGLRELSNEQFF
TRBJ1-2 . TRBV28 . TGTGCCACCTCCGGGGGGCTTAACTATGGCTACACCTTC CATSGGLNYGYTF
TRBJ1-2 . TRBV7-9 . TGTGCCAGCAGCTTAGTCGGGGGGCTTAACTATGGCTACACCTTC CASSLVGGLNYGYTF